The present T cell receptor (beta chain) was sequenced within a study of yellow fever vaccine responses in identical twins. Study findings and constraints: The T cell response to vaccination in identical twins was reportedly partly convergent and partly personalized.

Concerning this clonotype itself: The target antigen is unknown.

TCRdb processed the RT-PCR reads anew with MiXCR; each CDR3 protein has one entry. The sample has 2,000 to 2,500 distinct CDR3 sequences, roughly 7.4% seen once. This CDR3 has 11 residues. V gave up 5 bases and J gave up 12 bases, with 9 bases separating them. Per germline, CDR1 KGHDR and CDR2 SFDVKD. The V gene is TRBV24-1, the J gene TRBJ2-2, with D possibly being TRBD2 (5 bases). This receptor was taken from a woman younger than 30 who received the yellow fever vaccine. Sample: T cells from blood (PBMCs), unsorted or a sorted subset (not recorded which), taken around 23 months after vaccination. CDR3 protein: CATSVGSKLFF. CDR3 sequence (DNA): TGTGCCACCAGTGTAGGGAGCAAGCTGTTTTTT.